These T cell receptor beta chains were read from a single sample in a study of T cells after yellow fever vaccination. From the 5' RACE reads, TCRdb called clonotypes with MiXCR, one entry per CDR3 protein. The repertoire holds 350,000 to 550,000 distinct CDR3 sequences, with around 19% as singletons. Sequenced here: PBMCs, sampled before the yellow fever booster vaccination. The receptors here all came from a man between 18 and 29 years old who received the YFV17D yellow fever vaccine. CDR3s include the opening cysteine and the closing phenylalanine or tryptophan. The order of the fields is CDR3 DNA, CDR3 protein, D gene, V gene, clone size, J gene. The D gene is left open where the match is weak. Clone size is shown for a subset of rows, as once, few, many or a class of expanded clone.

CDR3 DNA: TGCGCCAGCAGCTGGGGACAGAGACAATTAAACTATGGCTACACCTTC; CDR3 protein: CASSWGQRQLNYGYTF; D gene: TRBD1; V gene: TRBV5-1; clone size: -; J gene: TRBJ1-2
CDR3 DNA: TGTGCCAGCTCACCAAGTTTTAACAACAACTATGGCTACACCTTC; CDR3 protein: CASSPSFNNNYGYTF; D gene: -; V gene: TRBV18; clone size: -; J gene: TRBJ1-2
CDR3 DNA: TGCAGTGCTAGCGTGGCTAGCGGGGGGCAACTGACTAGCACAGATACGCAGTATTTT; CDR3 protein: CSASVASGGQLTSTDTQYF; D gene: TRBD2; V gene: TRBV20-1; clone size: few; J gene: TRBJ2-3
CDR3 DNA: TGTGCCAGCAGCTTGCCAGGGGCAAACACCATATATTTT; CDR3 protein: CASSLPGANTIYF; D gene: -; V gene: TRBV5-5; clone size: few; J gene: TRBJ1-3
CDR3 DNA: TGTGCCACCAGCCCCCGGGCGGGACAGGGTAGGACAGATACGCAGTATTTT; CDR3 protein: CATSPRAGQGRTDTQYF; D gene: TRBD1; V gene: TRBV15; clone size: -; J gene: TRBJ2-3
CDR3 DNA: TGCGCCAGCAGCTGGGACACCGATCAGCCCCAGCATTTT; CDR3 protein: CASSWDTDQPQHF; D gene: -; V gene: TRBV5-1; clone size: -; J gene: TRBJ1-5
CDR3 DNA: TGTGCCAGCAGCAGTGACAGGGATAGAAACACCATATATTTT; CDR3 protein: CASSSDRDRNTIYF; D gene: TRBD1; V gene: TRBV6-5; clone size: few; J gene: TRBJ1-3
CDR3 DNA: TGTGCCAGCAGCTCTACGGCGAGGACCCCGGGCACTGAAGCTTTCTTT; CDR3 protein: CASSSTARTPGTEAFF; D gene: -; V gene: TRBV6-2/TRBV6-3; clone size: -; J gene: TRBJ1-1
CDR3 DNA: TGCAGTGCTAGACCCAGGCCCCTAACAGGCCTCAACACTGAAGCTTTCTTT; CDR3 protein: CSARPRPLTGLNTEAFF; D gene: -; V gene: TRBV20-1; clone size: many; J gene: TRBJ1-1
CDR3 DNA: TGCGCCAGCAGCCAAGGACTAGTTCGCACAGATACGCAGTATTTT; CDR3 protein: CASSQGLVRTDTQYF; D gene: -; V gene: TRBV4-1; clone size: few; J gene: TRBJ2-3
CDR3 DNA: TGTGCCAGCAGCGTGAGGGGTGGCTACACCTTC; CDR3 protein: CASSVRGGYTF; D gene: -; V gene: TRBV7-9; clone size: few; J gene: TRBJ1-2
CDR3 DNA: TGTGCCAGCAGCCAAGGGGAGGGGGAGACCCAGTACTTC; CDR3 protein: CASSQGEGETQYF; D gene: TRBD2; V gene: TRBV4-2; clone size: few; J gene: TRBJ2-5
CDR3 DNA: TGCAGAGCCAGAGGGAGGGAAGATTCACCCCTCCACTTT; CDR3 protein: CRARGREDSPLHF; D gene: -; V gene: TRBV20-1; clone size: -; J gene: TRBJ1-6
CDR3 DNA: TGCGCCAGCAGAGGGGGGGCGGACACCGGGGAGCTGTTTTTT; CDR3 protein: CASRGGADTGELFF; D gene: -; V gene: TRBV5-1; clone size: many; J gene: TRBJ2-2
CDR3 DNA: TGTGCCATCAGGGGAGGAACTAGCGGGGGCGGCAATGAGCAGTTCTTC; CDR3 protein: CAIRGGTSGGGNEQFF; D gene: TRBD2; V gene: TRBV10-3; clone size: few; J gene: TRBJ2-1
CDR3 DNA: TGTGCCACCAGTGACCCGACAGGCACGGAGAGGCGGGATACGCAGTATTTT; CDR3 protein: CATSDPTGTERRDTQYF; D gene: -; V gene: TRBV24-1; clone size: -; J gene: TRBJ2-3
CDR3 DNA: TGCAGCGTTGAGGGGGGTAAAGGACTCACCAGCACAGATACGCAGTATTTT; CDR3 protein: CSVEGGKGLTSTDTQYF; D gene: -; V gene: TRBV29-1; clone size: few; J gene: TRBJ2-3
CDR3 DNA: TGCAGTGCTAGAGTATTCGACAGGGGTCCCGGGGAGCTGTTTTTT; CDR3 protein: CSARVFDRGPGELFF; D gene: TRBD1; V gene: TRBV20-1; clone size: -; J gene: TRBJ2-2
CDR3 DNA: TGTGCCAGCAGTGACGGGGAAACCGGGGAGCTGTTTTTT; CDR3 protein: CASSDGETGELFF; D gene: -; V gene: TRBV6-4; clone size: many; J gene: TRBJ2-2
CDR3 DNA: TGCGCCAGCAGCCAAGAGCTGGTACCGGGTGAAGAGACCCAGTACTTC; CDR3 protein: CASSQELVPGEETQYF; D gene: -; V gene: TRBV4-3; clone size: -; J gene: TRBJ2-5
CDR3 DNA: TGTGCCAGCAGTTACTCCTCGATGTCCGAGCAGTTCTTC; CDR3 protein: CASSYSSMSEQFF; D gene: -; V gene: TRBV6-5; clone size: few; J gene: TRBJ2-1
CDR3 DNA: TGCAGTGCTAGTGGTGGGGCAGCGAGCCAGCCCCAGCATTTT; CDR3 protein: CSASGGAASQPQHF; D gene: -; V gene: TRBV20-1; clone size: few; J gene: TRBJ1-5
CDR3 DNA: TGCGCCAGCAGCCTTAATATGGGACAGATGGGCTATGGCTACACCTTC; CDR3 protein: CASSLNMGQMGYGYTF; D gene: TRBD1; V gene: TRBV4-1; clone size: -; J gene: TRBJ1-2
CDR3 DNA: TGTGCCAGCAGGATCCGATGGGACAGACACCCCTATAACGATTCACCCCTCCACTTT; CDR3 protein: CASRIRWDRHPYNDSPLHF; D gene: TRBD1; V gene: TRBV6-1; clone size: -; J gene: TRBJ1-6
CDR3 DNA: TGCGCCAGCAGCCAAGCATTGGTCTTTAATTCACCCCTCCACTTT; CDR3 protein: CASSQALVFNSPLHF; D gene: -; V gene: TRBV4-1; clone size: few; J gene: TRBJ1-6
CDR3 DNA: TGTGCCAGCAGTGAGGGGACAGGCGGCAGTCAGCCCCAGCATTTT; CDR3 protein: CASSEGTGGSQPQHF; D gene: TRBD1; V gene: TRBV2; clone size: few; J gene: TRBJ1-5
CDR3 DNA: TGTGCCAGCAGTTTACTATTCCCCTCGGGGACAGTGAACACTGAAGCTTTCTTT; CDR3 protein: CASSLLFPSGTVNTEAFF; D gene: TRBD1; V gene: TRBV27; clone size: -; J gene: TRBJ1-1
CDR3 DNA: TGTGCCAGCAGCCTAACACAGGGGAGGCAGCCCCAGCATTTT; CDR3 protein: CASSLTQGRQPQHF; D gene: TRBD1; V gene: TRBV27; clone size: many; J gene: TRBJ1-5
CDR3 DNA: TGCAGTTCGGACAGGGGGCTTGGAAACACCATATATTTT; CDR3 protein: CSSDRGLGNTIYF; D gene: TRBD1; V gene: TRBV20-1; clone size: -; J gene: TRBJ1-3
CDR3 DNA: TGCGCCAGCAGCCAAGAACAGGACAGGGAAACTTATGGCTACACCTTC; CDR3 protein: CASSQEQDRETYGYTF; D gene: TRBD1; V gene: TRBV4-3; clone size: -; J gene: TRBJ1-2
CDR3 DNA: TGTGCCACCAGCTTAGGACAGGGGGCGCCTAATGAGCAGTTCTTC; CDR3 protein: CATSLGQGAPNEQFF; D gene: TRBD1; V gene: TRBV15; clone size: -; J gene: TRBJ2-1
CDR3 DNA: TGTGCCAGCAGCTGGAGACAGGGGGCAGATACGCAGTATTTT; CDR3 protein: CASSWRQGADTQYF; D gene: TRBD1; V gene: TRBV5-5; clone size: -; J gene: TRBJ2-3
CDR3 DNA: TGTGCCAGCAGTTTAGGGGGCTACCCTCAAGAGACCCAGTACTTC; CDR3 protein: CASSLGGYPQETQYF; D gene: -; V gene: TRBV27; clone size: few; J gene: TRBJ2-5
CDR3 DNA: TGCAGCGTTGTGCACAGTACGAACACTGAAGCTTTCTTT; CDR3 protein: CSVVHSTNTEAFF; D gene: -; V gene: TRBV29-1; clone size: many; J gene: TRBJ1-1
CDR3 DNA: TGCAGTGCTAGAGCTAGACTGGGAAAACTGTTTTTT; CDR3 protein: CSARARLGKLFF; D gene: -; V gene: TRBV20-1; clone size: -; J gene: TRBJ1-4
CDR3 DNA: TGTGCCAGCAGCGAGATAGCGGGGATGTACAATGAGCAGTTCTTC; CDR3 protein: CASSEIAGMYNEQFF; D gene: TRBD2; V gene: TRBV9; clone size: -; J gene: TRBJ2-1
CDR3 DNA: TGCAGTGCTGCCATCGGGGACACACCCTACGAGCAGTACTTC; CDR3 protein: CSAAIGDTPYEQYF; D gene: -; V gene: TRBV20-1; clone size: few; J gene: TRBJ2-7
CDR3 DNA: TGCAGTGCTAGAGTGGGCTTCCAAGAGACCCAGTACTTC; CDR3 protein: CSARVGFQETQYF; D gene: -; V gene: TRBV20-1; clone size: few; J gene: TRBJ2-5
CDR3 DNA: TGTGCCAGCATAAGGGGCATGAACACTGAAGCTTTCTTT; CDR3 protein: CASIRGMNTEAFF; D gene: -; V gene: TRBV6-5; clone size: once; J gene: TRBJ1-1
CDR3 DNA: TGTGCCATCAGTTTGGGGGATACGCAGTATTTT; CDR3 protein: CAISLGDTQYF; D gene: -; V gene: TRBV10-3; clone size: many; J gene: TRBJ2-3
CDR3 DNA: TGCGCCAGCAGCTTGGGGGACAGGGTAGTATTGAATGAGCAGTTCTTC; CDR3 protein: CASSLGDRVVLNEQFF; D gene: TRBD1; V gene: TRBV5-1; clone size: -; J gene: TRBJ2-1
CDR3 DNA: TGTGCCAGCAGCCAAGTGAAGTCCTACACAGATACGCAGTATTTT; CDR3 protein: CASSQVKSYTDTQYF; D gene: -; V gene: TRBV3-1; clone size: few; J gene: TRBJ2-3
CDR3 DNA: TGTGCCAGCAGCCCGAACCGGACTCCGGGGAATGAGCAGTTCTTC; CDR3 protein: CASSPNRTPGNEQFF; D gene: -; V gene: TRBV7-3; clone size: -; J gene: TRBJ2-1
CDR3 DNA: TGTGCCAGCAGCTTAGCCAGGGGGGCTGAAGCTTTCTTT; CDR3 protein: CASSLARGAEAFF; D gene: TRBD1; V gene: TRBV11-2; clone size: -; J gene: TRBJ1-1
CDR3 DNA: TGTGCCAGCAGCTTTTCCTCCTCAACTAATGAAAAACTGTTTTTT; CDR3 protein: CASSFSSSTNEKLFF; D gene: -; V gene: TRBV5-4; clone size: few; J gene: TRBJ1-4
CDR3 DNA: TGCAGCGAGAAGAGAAGGTCTGGGGCCAACGTCCTGACTTTC; CDR3 protein: CSEKRRSGANVLTF; D gene: -; V gene: TRBV29-1; clone size: many; J gene: TRBJ2-6
CDR3 DNA: TGCAGTGGGCTAGCGGGGGGGAAAAACATTCAGTACTTC; CDR3 protein: CSGLAGGKNIQYF; D gene: TRBD2; V gene: TRBV20-1; clone size: many; J gene: TRBJ2-4
CDR3 DNA: TGCGCCAGCATGGGGGAAATTGAGCAGTTCTTC; CDR3 protein: CASMGEIEQFF; D gene: -; V gene: TRBV10-2; clone size: -; J gene: TRBJ2-1
CDR3 DNA: TGTGCCAGCAGCTTTCGGTCGGTTAACACCGGGGAGCTGTTTTTT; CDR3 protein: CASSFRSVNTGELFF; D gene: -; V gene: TRBV7-3; clone size: -; J gene: TRBJ2-2
CDR3 DNA: TGTGCCAGCAGCTCAAAGGGGGGAGATACGCAGTATTTT; CDR3 protein: CASSSKGGDTQYF; D gene: -; V gene: TRBV9; clone size: -; J gene: TRBJ2-3
CDR3 DNA: TGCGCCAGCAGCTGGGGGACAGACTCCTACGAGCAGTACTTC; CDR3 protein: CASSWGTDSYEQYF; D gene: TRBD1; V gene: TRBV5-1; clone size: -; J gene: TRBJ2-7